These 10 T cell receptor beta chains were sequenced from one sample in a study of blood T cell repertoires in COVID-19 (dated by TCRdb to about 2020). Library method: the immunoSEQ multiplex PCR assay. In its TCRdb copy, this immuneACCESS table keeps in-frame sequences only and misses some clones. Where compared with another copy, unresolved V genes explain less than half of these, and the others have no known cause. This sample has around 100,000 clones in its table, and roughly 88% of those were observed once. The leading ten clones occupy approximately 0.77% of the sample. Sequenced sample: peripheral blood. These TCRs come from a woman aged 70-85 years with acute or convalescent COVID-19.

The V call is TRBV2, the J call TRBJ1-5; D perhaps matches TRBD1 (5 bases). Between the trimmed V and J ends, which lost 2 bases and 7 bases, there was a span of 12 bases. Looked up from germline, CDR1 is SNHLY and CDR2 is FYNNEI. The CDR3 consists of 14 residues. Here the CDR3 reads CASSERGGSQPQHF. The CDR3 nucleotides read TGTGCCAGCAGTGAACGGGGGGGAAGCCAGCCCCAGCATTTT. The complete variable domain, with remaining parts taken from reference TRBV2 and TRBJ1-5, reads EPEVTQTPSHQVTQMGQEVILRCVPISNHLYFYWYRQILGQKVEFLVSFYNNEISEKSEIFDDQFSVERPDGSNFTLKIRSTKLEDSAMYFCASSERGGSQPQHFGDGTRLSIL.

The chain combines TRBV14 with TRBJ2-7; possibly TRBD2 for D (6 bases). V lost 4 bases and J 7 bases, leaving 20 bases between the germline ends. Germline assignment: CDR1 SGHDN and CDR2 FVKESK. The CDR3 is made up of 15 amino acids. DNA for the CDR3: TGTGCCAGCAGCCCGACCCCGGGACTCCCCCTGGAGCAGTACTTC. Its protein product is CASSPTPGLPLEQYF.

V and J are TRBV24-1 and TRBJ2-1; 10 bases align to TRBD2. Germline assignment: CDR1 KGHDR and CDR2 SFDVKD. This CDR3 has 18 amino acids. The ends lost 4 bases at V and 5 bases at J; junction bases unmatched: 13. The CDR3 spells CATSDPMHGLADNNEQFF. CDR3 DNA: TGTGCCACCAGTGACCCAATGCACGGACTAGCGGATAACAATGAGCAGTTCTTC.

The chain links TRBV11-3 to TRBJ1-5, with TRBD1 matching over 7 bases. CDR3 length: 17 residues. V lost 7 bases, J lost 4 bases, and 16 bases stayed unmatched. Germline CDR1 is SGHNT and CDR2 is YENEEA. The CDR3 DNA reads TGTGCCAGCAACAACAGCGGAGACAGGGTCGGAAATCAGCCCCAGCATTTT. Translated: CASNNSGDRVGNQPQHF.

In its sample, this clone was seen a few times. The chain carries TRBV29-1 and TRBJ1-2; 8 bases align to TRBD1. Germline V gene lookup returns CDR1 SQVTM and CDR2 ANQGSEA. V lost 6 bases, J lost 6 bases, and 6 bases stayed unmatched. The CDR3 runs 12 residues. The CDR3 protein is CSVQTGVHGYTF. The CDR3 region has the DNA TGCAGCGTCCAGACAGGGGTTCATGGCTACACCTTC.

J is TRBJ2-2 and V is TRBV19; D remains ambiguous. Trimming left V 7 bases short and J 8 bases short, with 17 bases between. CDR3 size: 14 residues. CDR1 LNHDA and CDR2 SQIVND come from the germline V gene (reference sequence). The CDR3 DNA reads TGTGCCAGTACCCAAGGCGGTCCCTGGGGGGAGCTGTTTTTT. Translation gives CASTQGGPWGELFF.

This rearrangement joins TRBV6-6 to TRBJ1-1; D remains ambiguous. Trimming cost V 0 bases and J 4 bases, with 15 bases left between them. The CDR3 loop spans 16 amino acids. Germline CDR1 MNHNY, CDR2 SVGAGI (reference sequence). In DNA form, the CDR3 reads TGTGCCAGCAGTTACTCGAGCGGGGAAGGGATCACTGAAGCTTTCTTT. Translating it yields CASSYSSGEGITEAFF.

This chain uses TRBV11-3 with TRBJ2-4, with 7 bases matching TRBD1. The junction had 9 bases not matched to a gene; V was cut back by 9 bases and J by 4 bases. CDR1 is SGHNT and CDR2 is YENEEA in the germline V gene. There are 14 residues in the CDR3. Written as DNA, the CDR3 is TGTGCCAGGAGGCCCGGGACAGTTAAAAACATTCAGTACTTC. Translation: CARRPGTVKNIQYF.

This chain uses TRBV6-6 with TRBJ2-1, with 10 bases identical to TRBD2. V was clipped by 5 bases and J by 4 bases; unmatched bases: 5. Germline assignment: CDR1 MNHNY and CDR2 SVGAGI (reference sequence). The CDR3 loop spans 15 amino acids. The CDR3 DNA sequence: TGTGCCAGCAGTAAGGGACTAGCGCTGTACAATGAGCAGTTCTTC. Protein: CASSKGLALYNEQFF.

This chain links TRBV12-3 or TRBV12-4 with TRBJ1-5; no reliable D call. Trimming cost V 6 bases and J 6 bases, with 9 bases left between them. The CDR3 is 12 amino acids. The CDR3 region is CASSASGQPQHF. DNA of the CDR3: TGTGCCAGCAGCGCAAGCGGTCAGCCCCAGCATTTT.